This T cell receptor (beta chain) was recorded in a study of a mutant IDH1 vaccine in newly diagnosed glioma (dated by TCRdb to the early 2020s). Regarding the research as a whole: Vaccination started 4-6 weeks after radiotherapy alone, or was given together with temozolomide cycles in the groups whose treatment included chemotherapy. Of the 30 to 35 patients who were treated, about 62% were male and 37.5% were female, and the mean age was roughly 40 years. Prior to enrollment, patients had been given standard therapy consisting of radiotherapy alone, temozolomide alone, or radiochemotherapy with temozolomide, with the combination given to most patients. The week-35 safety follow-up was designated visit V12, and the week-47 end of study was designated visit V13. Six visits were used for peripheral blood collection: V03 (baseline), V05, V07, V10, V12 and V13. Longitudinal TCRB deep sequencing was done for some 26 treated patients, wherever samples were available for exploratory analyses. General conclusions and limits of the study: Pseudoprogression appeared unrelated to alterations in the top peripheral T cell clonotypes detected by TCRB sequencing. Across multiple MHC alleles, vaccine-induced immune responses were seen in 90% to 95% of patients. The authors stated that sample limitations prevented analyses of patient blood samples from being reproduced. PBMC samples for TCRB deep sequencing were selected based on availability.

Libraries came from the immunoSEQ multiplex PCR assay. Rearranged TCR beta chain sequences were amplified using the hsTCRB Kit according to the manufacturer's protocol. Sequencing of TCRB libraries was carried out on an Illumina MiSeq. Concerning the study's data processing: The proprietary platform of the kit vendor was used for demultiplexing, trimming and gene mapping. Not all clones reach the TCRdb copy of this immuneACCESS table, which keeps in-frame sequences only. Checked studies attribute under half of the gap to unresolved V genes and leave the rest unexplained. V and J calls and clone size are given by that table; D and trimming were obtained from the DNA. Recorded for this sample are about 29,000 clones; roughly 76% of them occurred a single time. Jointly, the top ten make up about 7.6% of the sample. As encoded in the germline V gene, CDR1 is SGHTA while CDR2 is FQGNSA. V is shortened by 5 bases, J by 7 bases, and the region joining them spans 9 bases. The CDR3 has 12 amino acids, counting the end cysteine and phenylalanine. Left in the record is the CDR3 DNA by itself, 36 bases read in frame from the first base.

Regarding this clone: Its antigen is still unknown. No much larger clone is present one base from it, and per-base qualities are unavailable.

The intended sense of this specimen's time point label: week 35, safety follow-up. A 20-mer mutant IDH1 peptide at 300 micrograms in Montanide made up each vaccine dose, which was injected subcutaneously together with topical imiquimod. Eight vaccinations were administered to patients in weeks 1, 3, 5, 7, 11, 15, 19 and 23, corresponding to visits V03 through V10. The donors had newly diagnosed IDH1-mutant astrocytomas of WHO grade 3 or 4 that showed loss of nuclear ATRX. The samples were drawn from NOA16, a multicentre, single-arm, open-label phase I trial in Germany that tested a mutant IDH1 peptide vaccine in humans for the first time. Genomic DNA for TCRB sequencing was isolated from EDTA blood with the DNeasy Blood and Tissue Kit.

The sequencing used PBMCs, collected from a glioma patient whose treatment included an IDH1 peptide vaccine. This sequence was found in a man aged 45 to 65 with glioma. Recombination linked TRBV7-2 to TRBJ2-4, and TRBD2 may be the D gene, going by 5 matching bases. The DNA is as follows: TGTGCCAGCAGCCCTCAGCGGAACATTCAGTACTTC. It is translated as CASSPQRNIQYF.